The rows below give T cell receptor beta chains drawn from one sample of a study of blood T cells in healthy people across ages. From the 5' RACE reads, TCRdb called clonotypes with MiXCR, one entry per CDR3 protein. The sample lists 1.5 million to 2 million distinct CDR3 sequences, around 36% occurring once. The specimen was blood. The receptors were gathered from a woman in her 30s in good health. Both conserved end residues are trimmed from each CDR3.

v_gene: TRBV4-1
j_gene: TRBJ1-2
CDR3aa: ASSSQDNYGYT

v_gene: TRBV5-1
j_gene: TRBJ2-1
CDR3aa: ASSLGLGYYNPGGKLYNEQF

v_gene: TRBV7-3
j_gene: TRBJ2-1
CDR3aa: ASSPGTSGSSYNEQF

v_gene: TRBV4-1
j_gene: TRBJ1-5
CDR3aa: ASSQEGQGSQPQH

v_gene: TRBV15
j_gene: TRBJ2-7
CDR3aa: ATSRDRRGIFSYEQY

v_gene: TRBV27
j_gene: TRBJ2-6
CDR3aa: ASRLQALSGANVLT

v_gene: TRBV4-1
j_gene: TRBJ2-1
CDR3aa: ASSQVDLGLSYNEQF

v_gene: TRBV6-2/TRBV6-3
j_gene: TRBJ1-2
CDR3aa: ASSYDSKANYGYT

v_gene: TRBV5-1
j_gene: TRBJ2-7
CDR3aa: ASSSGQGRNEQY

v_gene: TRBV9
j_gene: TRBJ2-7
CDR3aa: ASSAGGFFYEQY

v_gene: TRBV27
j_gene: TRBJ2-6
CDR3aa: ASSLLSGGVNSGANVLT

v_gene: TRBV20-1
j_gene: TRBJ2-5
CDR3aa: SAVPAPQETQY

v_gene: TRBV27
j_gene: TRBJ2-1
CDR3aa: ASSLRQGGYNEQF

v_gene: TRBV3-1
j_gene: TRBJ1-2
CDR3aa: ASSHLESVRYGYT

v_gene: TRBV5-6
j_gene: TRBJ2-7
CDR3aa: ASSFGSGRAPEQY

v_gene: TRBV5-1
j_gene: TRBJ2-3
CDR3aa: ASSPGTGRTDTQY

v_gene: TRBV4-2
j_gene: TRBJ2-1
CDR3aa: ASSQEVGAVEQF

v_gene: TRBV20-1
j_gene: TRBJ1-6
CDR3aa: SARRGMNNSPLH

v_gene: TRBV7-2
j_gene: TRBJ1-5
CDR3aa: ASSLRRATPQH

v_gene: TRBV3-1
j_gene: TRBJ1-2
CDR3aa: ASSQDGGGNSGYT

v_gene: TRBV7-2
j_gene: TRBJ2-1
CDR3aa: ASSLLAGYDEQF

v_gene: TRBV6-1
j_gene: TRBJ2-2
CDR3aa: ASSPSDSGAGTNTGELF

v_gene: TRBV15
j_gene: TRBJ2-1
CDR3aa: ATSRASPNGGQF

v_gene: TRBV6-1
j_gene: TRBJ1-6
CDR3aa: ASGPGQINSPLH

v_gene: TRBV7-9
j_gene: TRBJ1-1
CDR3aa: ASSSVQGSRENTEAF